This TCR beta chain was captured in a study of shared clonotypes between healthy human individuals. Naive CD8 cells were CD45RO-negative, positively selected for CCR7, excluding terminally differentiated effector memory CD45RA+ cells. The protocol was immunoSEQ multiplex PCR, while the TCRdb copy is restricted to in-frame clones and leaves out a portion. The profile covers millions of clones, with just under 95% appearing a single time and 0.85% to 1.3% taken by the ten largest. The germline CDR1 and CDR2 sequences are SEHNR and FQNEAQ (reference sequence). V shed 3 bases, J shed 1 base, and the junction held 3 bases outside the gene matches. The CDR3 totals 14 residues. As concerns this clone: The same CDR3 arises from other DNA sequences in this sample as well.

The receptor was derived from a man aged 18 to 29 in good health. The material sequenced was naive CD8+ T cells sorted from blood. The gene calls are TRBV7-9 and TRBJ2-7, with TRBD1 identical over 7 bases. The CDR3 sequence is CASSLGTASYEQYF. CDR3 DNA sequence: TGTGCCAGCAGCTTGGGGACAGCGTCCTACGAGCAGTACTTC.